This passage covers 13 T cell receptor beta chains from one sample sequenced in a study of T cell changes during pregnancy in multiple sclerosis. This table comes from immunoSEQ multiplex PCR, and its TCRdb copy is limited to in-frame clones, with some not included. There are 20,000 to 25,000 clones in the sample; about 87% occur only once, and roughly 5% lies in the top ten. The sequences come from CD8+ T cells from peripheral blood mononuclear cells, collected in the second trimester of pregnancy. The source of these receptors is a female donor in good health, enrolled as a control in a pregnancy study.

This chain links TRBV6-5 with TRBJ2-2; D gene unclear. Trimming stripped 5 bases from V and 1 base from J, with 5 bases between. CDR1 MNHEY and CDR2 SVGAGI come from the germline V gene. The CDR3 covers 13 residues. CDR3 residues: CASSRGNTGELFF. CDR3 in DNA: TGTGCCAGCAGTAGAGGGAACACCGGGGAGCTGTTTTTT.

The CDR3 region is CASSFRRFTDTQYF. The CDR3 nucleotides are TGTGCCAGCAGTTTCCGCAGATTCACAGATACGCAGTATTTT. This chain connects TRBV27 to TRBJ2-3; D is undetermined. CDR1 MNHEY and CDR2 SMNVEV come from the germline V gene (reference sequence). V lost 3 bases and J 2 bases, leaving 9 bases between the germline ends. CDR3 size: 14 residues.

CDR3 nucleotides: TGTGCCAGTAGGAATGAGGGCCCGCCACCAGATACGCAGTATTTT. The encoded protein is CASRNEGPPPDTQYF. V and J are TRBV19 and TRBJ2-3; TRBD2 is a possible D gene (5 bases). Germline values: CDR1 LNHDA, CDR2 SQIVND (reference sequence). The V end was cut by 6 bases, the J end by 4 bases, with 17 bases between. The CDR3 is 15 residues long.

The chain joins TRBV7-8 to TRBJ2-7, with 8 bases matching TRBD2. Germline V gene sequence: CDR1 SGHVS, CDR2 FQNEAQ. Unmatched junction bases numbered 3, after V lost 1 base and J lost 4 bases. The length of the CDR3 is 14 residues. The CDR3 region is CASSLGSGIYEQYF. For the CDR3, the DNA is TGTGCCAGCAGCTTAGGTAGCGGGATATACGAGCAGTACTTC.

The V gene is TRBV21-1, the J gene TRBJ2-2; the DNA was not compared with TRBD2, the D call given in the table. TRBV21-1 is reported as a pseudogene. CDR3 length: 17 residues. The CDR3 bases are TGTGCCAGCAGCCAAAGGGGCGGGGGGGGCGGCACCGGGGAGCTGTTTTTT. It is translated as CASSQRGGGGGTGELFF.

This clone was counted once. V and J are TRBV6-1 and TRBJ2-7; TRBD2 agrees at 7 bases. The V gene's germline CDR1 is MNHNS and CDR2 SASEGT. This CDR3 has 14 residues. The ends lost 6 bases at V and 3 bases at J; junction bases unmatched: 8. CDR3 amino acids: CASSISPSGYEQYF. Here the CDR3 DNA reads TGTGCCAGCAGCATATCCCCTAGCGGCTACGAGCAGTACTTC.

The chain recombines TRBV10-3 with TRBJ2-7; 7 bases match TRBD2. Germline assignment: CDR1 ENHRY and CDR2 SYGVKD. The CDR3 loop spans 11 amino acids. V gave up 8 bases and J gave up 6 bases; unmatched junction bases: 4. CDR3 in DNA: TGTGCCATCGGGGAGGGGCCCGAGCAGTACTTC. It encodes CAIGEGPEQYF.

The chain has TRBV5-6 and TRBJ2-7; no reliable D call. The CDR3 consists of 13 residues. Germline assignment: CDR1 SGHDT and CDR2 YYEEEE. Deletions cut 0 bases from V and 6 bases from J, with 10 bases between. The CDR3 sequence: CASSLAVTGEQYF. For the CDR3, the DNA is TGTGCCAGCAGCTTGGCCGTGACTGGCGAGCAGTACTTC.

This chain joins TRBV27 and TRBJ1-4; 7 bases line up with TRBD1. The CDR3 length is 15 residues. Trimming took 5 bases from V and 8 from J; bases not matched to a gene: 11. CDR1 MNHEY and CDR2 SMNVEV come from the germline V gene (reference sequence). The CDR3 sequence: CASSPRQGIGEKLFF. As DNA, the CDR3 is TGTGCCAGCAGTCCCCGACAGGGAATAGGGGAAAAACTGTTTTTT.

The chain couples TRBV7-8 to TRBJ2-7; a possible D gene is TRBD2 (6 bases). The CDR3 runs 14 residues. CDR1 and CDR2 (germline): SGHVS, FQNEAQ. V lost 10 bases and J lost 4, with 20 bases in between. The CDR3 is CATRKRSGQYEQYF. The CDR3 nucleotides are TGTGCCACCAGAAAGCGTAGCGGACAATACGAGCAGTACTTC.

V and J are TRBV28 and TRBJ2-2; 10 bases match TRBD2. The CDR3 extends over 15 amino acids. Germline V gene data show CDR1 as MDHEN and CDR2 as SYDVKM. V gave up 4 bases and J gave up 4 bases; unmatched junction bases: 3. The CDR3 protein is CASSWTSGITGELFF. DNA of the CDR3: TGTGCCAGCAGTTGGACTAGCGGAATCACCGGGGAGCTGTTTTTT. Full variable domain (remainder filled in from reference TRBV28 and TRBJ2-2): DVKVTQSSRYLVKRTGEKVFLECVQDMDHENMFWYRQDPGLGLRLIYFSYDVKMKEKGDIPEGYSVSREKKERFSLILESASTNQTSMYLCASSWTSGITGELFFGEGSRLTVL.

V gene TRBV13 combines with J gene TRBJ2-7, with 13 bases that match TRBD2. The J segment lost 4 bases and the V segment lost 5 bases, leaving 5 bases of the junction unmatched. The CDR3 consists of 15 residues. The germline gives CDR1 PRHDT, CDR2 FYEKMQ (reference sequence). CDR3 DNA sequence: TGTGCCAGCAGCGGACTAGCGGGAGACCGGTACGAGCAGTACTTC. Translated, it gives CASSGLAGDRYEQYF.

As DNA, the CDR3 is TGTGCCAGCAGTGCCAAGACACCCTCCTACAATGAGCAGTTCTTC. This encodes CASSAKTPSYNEQFF. J is TRBJ2-1 and V is TRBV6-5; D remains ambiguous. This CDR3 is built from 15 residues. The V gene's germline CDR1 is MNHEY and CDR2 SVGAGI. V shed 5 bases and J shed 0 bases, with 11 bases lying between them.